The 5 T cell receptor beta chains below come from one sample, sequenced in a study of T cells after posttransplantation cyclophosphamide. Cyclophosphamide on days +3 and +4 followed busulfan-fludarabine conditioning and a marrow graft. The data were produced by immunoSEQ multiplex PCR, yet TCRdb's version contains in-frame clones alone and is incomplete. The table records 12,000 or so clones, 80% to 95% of them present only once. The sequencing here drew on PBMCs, taken after allogeneic stem cell transplant with posttransplant cyclophosphamide. The receptors stem from a female patient in her 30s who received an allogeneic stem cell transplant from an unrelated donor, was CMV-positive, and had no GVHD. Some T cells may possibly be graft donor cells.

This chain connects TRBV5-1 to TRBJ2-1, with 10 positions matching TRBD1. The junction had 15 bases not matched to a gene; V was cut back by 4 bases and J by 8 bases. The CDR3 is made up of 17 amino acids. Germline values: CDR1 SGHRS, CDR2 YFSETQ. The CDR3 spells CASSRQGASGVRDEQFF. CDR3 sequence (DNA): TGCGCCAGCAGCAGACAGGGGGCTAGCGGAGTTCGTGATGAGCAGTTCTTC.

The chain combines TRBV2 with TRBJ2-3; TRBD2 matches 9 bases. The CDR3 is made up of 15 amino acids. Germline V gene lookup returns CDR1 SNHLY and CDR2 FYNNEI. Losses at the gene ends were 9 bases for V and 6 bases for J; bases not matched to a gene: 13. The CDR3: CARGLAVSPFDTQYF. CDR3 nucleotide sequence: TGTGCCAGGGGACTAGCTGTATCCCCCTTTGATACGCAGTATTTT.

The chain couples TRBV5-1 to TRBJ1-1; D is unclear. V shed 1 base and J shed 1 base, with 11 bases lying between them. This CDR3 contains 15 residues. Germline V gene sequence: CDR1 SGHRS, CDR2 YFSETQ. The CDR3 DNA reads as TGCGCCAGCAGCTTGAGAAAGAGAGAGAACACTGAAGCTTTCTTT. Translated, it gives CASSLRKRENTEAFF.

The chain employs TRBV5-1 and TRBJ1-4; no reliable D call. The CDR3 consists of 15 residues. V was clipped by 6 bases and J by 3 bases, with 15 bases between them. Germline assignment: CDR1 SGHRS and CDR2 YFSETQ. The DNA for the CDR3 is TGCGCCAGCACCATGAGCACCGATCCTAATGAAAAACTGTTTTTT. Protein sequence: CASTMSTDPNEKLFF. Together with reference TRBV5-1 and TRBJ1-4, the CDR3 gives the full variable domain: KAGVTQTPRYLIKTRGQQVTLSCSPISGHRSVSWYQQTPGQGLQFLFEYFSETQRNKGNFPGRFSGRQFSNSRSEMNVSTLELGDSALYLCASTMSTDPNEKLFFGSGTQLSVL.

V is TRBV9 and J is TRBJ1-1; D uncertain. Looked up from germline, CDR1 is SGDLS and CDR2 is YYNGEE. This CDR3 has 14 amino acids. V was trimmed by 0 bases and J by 10 bases, leaving 16 bases between them. CDR3 region: CASSVASAGSGAFF. The CDR3 DNA sequence: TGTGCCAGCAGCGTAGCTTCGGCGGGTAGTGGAGCTTTCTTT.